One and the same sample provided the 14 T cell receptor beta chains below, sequenced in a study of brain T cells in children with intractable seizures. Assay used: immunoSEQ multiplex PCR; TCRdb lists only in-frame clones, some missing. The sample records about 80,000 clones, about 90% being singletons. Sequences were derived from peripheral blood, sampled at surgery. The receptors stem from a girl aged 2 to 9 with Rasmussen encephalitis and intractable seizures.

The V and J genes are TRBV10-3 and TRBJ2-7, with TRBD2 matching 11 bases. With V trimmed by 2 bases and J by 2 bases, 5 bases remained unmatched. Germline V gene lookup returns CDR1 ENHRY and CDR2 SYGVKD. The CDR3 length is 16 residues. CDR3 DNA: TGTGCCATCAGTGAGCCCGGACTAGCGGGTCCCTACGAGCAGTACTTC. Its translation: CAISEPGLAGPYEQYF.

This rearrangement joins TRBV5-1 to TRBJ1-1, with a tentative D call TRBD1 (6 bases). The CDR3 is made up of 14 amino acids. Per germline, CDR1 SGHRS and CDR2 YFSETQ. Trimming pared 2 bases from V and 2 bases from J, leaving 10 bases between. The CDR3 sequence is CASSFWTVNTEAFF. CDR3 sequence (DNA): TGCGCCAGCAGCTTCTGGACAGTTAACACTGAAGCTTTCTTT. The whole variable domain, remainder taken from reference TRBV5-1 and TRBJ1-1, is KAGVTQTPRYLIKTRGQQVTLSCSPISGHRSVSWYQQTPGQGLQFLFEYFSETQRNKGNFPGRFSGRQFSNSRSEMNVSTLELGDSALYLCASSFWTVNTEAFFGQGTRLTVV.

The rearrangement uses TRBV28 and TRBJ2-7, with TRBD1 matching over 10 bases. The trim removed 3 bases at V and 6 bases at J, leaving 5 bases unmatched. Germline CDR1 reads MDHEN; CDR2 reads SYDVKM. CDR3 length: 14 amino acids. The CDR3 is CASSFGTGVREQYF. CDR3 bases: TGTGCCAGCAGTTTCGGGACAGGGGTTCGCGAGCAGTACTTC. The whole variable domain, filled in from reference TRBV28 and TRBJ2-7, reads DVKVTQSSRYLVKRTGEKVFLECVQDMDHENMFWYRQDPGLGLRLIYFSYDVKMKEKGDIPEGYSVSREKKERFSLILESASTNQTSMYLCASSFGTGVREQYFGPGTRLTVT.

The chain uses TRBV3-1 (or the pseudogene TRBV3-2) and TRBJ2-1; D gene unclear. In germline, CDR1 is LGHDT, CDR2 YNNKEL (reference sequence). CDR3 size: 14 residues. V was trimmed by 1 base and J by 5 bases, leaving 9 bases between them. The CDR3 protein is CASSQGSINNEQFF. CDR3 DNA sequence: TGTGCCAGCAGCCAAGGCTCCATTAACAATGAGCAGTTCTTC.

The chain recombines TRBV9 with TRBJ1-2; TRBD1 might be the D (6 bases). Trimming cost V 0 bases and J 8 bases, with 11 bases left between them. Germline V gives CDR1 SGDLS, CDR2 YYNGEE. The length of the CDR3 is 13 residues. The CDR3 DNA is TGTGCCAGCAGCGTAGATGACAGGAAGGGCTACACCTTC. Residues: CASSVDDRKGYTF.

This chain links TRBV6-6 with TRBJ2-7; 9 bases line up with TRBD2. V was pared by 5 bases and J by 0 bases, with 8 bases of the junction left unmatched. The CDR3 contains 16 residues. Germline lookup yields CDR1 MNHNY and CDR2 SVGAGI (reference sequence). In DNA form, the CDR3 reads TGTGCCAGCAGTCCCCCGACTAGCGGTAGCTCCTACGAGCAGTACTTC. This encodes CASSPPTSGSSYEQYF.

The rearrangement links TRBV12-5 to TRBJ2-1; 12 bases are shared with TRBD2. The CDR3 is 17 residues long. Trimming took 6 bases from V and 2 from J; bases not matched to a gene: 8. In germline, CDR1 is LGHNT, CDR2 FRNRAP. The CDR3 nucleotides read TGTGCTAGTGGACCCTGGACTAGCGGGATGACCTACAATGAGCAGTTCTTC. This sequence encodes CASGPWTSGMTYNEQFF.

DNA for the CDR3: TGTGCCAGCAGCAAAGGGAAACAGGTTTGGACCGGGGAGCTGTTTTTT. It translates to CASSKGKQVWTGELFF. This sequence joins TRBV21-1 and TRBJ2-2; no check of the table's D call, TRBD1, against the DNA was made. TRBV21-1 is labeled a pseudogene. The CDR3 consists of 16 residues.

The gene calls are TRBV27 and TRBJ1-1, with D possibly TRBD1 on 6 matching bases. The V and J ends lost 10 bases and 1 base respectively, with 13 bases between them. The CDR3 spans 13 residues. In germline, CDR1 is MNHEY, CDR2 SMNVEV (reference sequence). The CDR3 bases are TGTGCCACGACCAGGGGTCCGAACACTGAAGCTTTCTTT. Translated: CATTRGPNTEAFF.

V gene TRBV19 combines with J gene TRBJ2-3, with D hard to call. This CDR3 has 13 residues. Germline V gene sequence: CDR1 LNHDA, CDR2 SQIVND (reference sequence). Trimming took 8 bases from V and 0 from J, leaving 9 bases between them. The CDR3 reads CASRFPSTDTQYF. DNA of the CDR3: TGTGCCAGTCGCTTCCCAAGCACAGATACGCAGTATTTT.

The V gene is TRBV30, the J gene TRBJ1-3; D not certain. Germline V gene sequence: CDR1 GTSNPN, CDR2 SVGIG (reference sequence). The CDR3 sequence is 13 residues long. V lost 2 bases to trimming and J lost 4 bases, with 9 bases between them. The CDR3, as DNA: TGTGCCTGGAGTCGGGCACGAGGAAACACCATATATTTT. Translation gives CAWSRARGNTIYF.

This clone was counted many times. The rearrangement joins TRBV11-3 to TRBJ2-7; 12 bases map to TRBD2. From germline, CDR1 is SGHNT and CDR2 YENEEA. The CDR3 totals 13 residues. V gave up 4 bases and J gave up 6 bases; unmatched junction bases: 1. The CDR3 nucleotides read TGTGCCAGCAGCTCGGGACTAGCGGGCGAGCAGTACTTC. It specifies CASSSGLAGEQYF.

The table lists this clone with a count of one. This rearrangement joins TRBV19 to TRBJ2-1, with D possibly matching TRBD1 (6 bases). The CDR3 covers 14 residues. From germline, CDR1 is LNHDA and CDR2 SQIVND (reference sequence). Trimming took 9 bases from V and 4 from J, leaving 16 bases between them. The CDR3 DNA follows: TGTGCCAGCGAACAGGGCCCTCCATACAATGAGCAGTTCTTC. This encodes CASEQGPPYNEQFF.

The V and J genes are TRBV28 and TRBJ1-2, with D unclear. Trimming removed 2 bases at V and 4 bases at J, with 8 bases between. There are 13 residues in the CDR3. Germline CDR1 MDHEN, CDR2 SYDVKM. The CDR3: CASSLPGFYGYTF. CDR3 nucleotides: TGTGCCAGCAGTTTACCGGGCTTCTATGGCTACACCTTC.